This TCR beta chain was documented in a study of T cell repertoires in aging, cancer and after chemotherapy. A mixed TRB-A/B primer pool amplified rearranged TRB by multiplex touch-down PCR. TCRdb passed the multiplex PCR reads through MiXCR, listing each CDR3 protein once. The sample comprises about 10,000 distinct CDR3 sequences, about 35% of which are singletons, and about 7.8% rests with the top ten. TCR beta rearrangements were amplified from peripheral blood genomic DNA. The CDR3 runs to 15 residues. J was trimmed by 5 bases and V by 10 bases; bases with no gene match: 17. Germline CDR1 reads SGHDT; CDR2 reads YYEEEE.

This receptor was obtained from a human donor in good health. The sample comprised blood. The genes are TRBV5-6 and TRBJ2-5; 7 positions agree with TRBD2. CDR3 DNA sequence: TGTGCCTGGAAACGGGGAGGGTATCAGGTGGAGACCCAGTACTTC. This translates into CAWKRGGYQVETQYF.